These 8 T cell receptor beta chains were sequenced from one sample in a study of chemoradiotherapy in HPV16-positive cancers. The table came from immunoSEQ multiplex PCR; TCRdb's copy has only in-frame clones and leaves some out. Among thousands of clones, around 89% were seen once, and the ten largest hold just over 3%. The source material was tumor tissue, sampled from a patient who underwent chemoradiotherapy. All receptors derive from a human donor with HPV-associated anogenital cancer.

This clone was picked up one time. This chain connects TRBV5-1 to TRBJ2-5, with 8 positions matching TRBD1. With V trimmed by 4 bases and J by 5 bases, 16 bases remained unmatched. Germline V gene sequence: CDR1 SGHRS, CDR2 YFSETQ. The CDR3 totals 17 residues. The chain's CDR3 is CASSKGQGERVTETQYF. In DNA, the CDR3 is TGCGCCAGCAGCAAAGGACAGGGAGAGAGGGTCACGGAGACCCAGTACTTC.

V is TRBV15 and J is TRBJ1-5; D is perhaps TRBD1 (5 bases). The CDR3 runs 18 residues. V lost 0 bases and J lost 0, with 15 bases in between. Germline V gene data show CDR1 as LNHNV and CDR2 as YYDKDF (reference sequence). The DNA of the CDR3 is TGTGCCACCAGCAGAGATTTAAGGGACGTAAATAGCAATCAGCCCCAGCATTTT. It codes for CATSRDLRDVNSNQPQHF.

J is TRBJ2-3 and V is TRBV7-9, with D possibly being TRBD2 (5 bases). This CDR3 is built from 15 residues. The germline CDR1 and CDR2 sequences are SEHNR and FQNEAQ (reference sequence). Trimming took off 1 base at V and 0 bases at J, with 8 bases between the two ends. CDR3 coding DNA: TGTGCCAGCAGCTTAGAGCGGCTCAGCACAGATACGCAGTATTTT. Encoded protein: CASSLERLSTDTQYF.

This sequence joins TRBV18 and TRBJ1-1; D gene uncertain. Germline CDR1 is KGHSH and CDR2 is LQKENI. This CDR3 region has 14 residues. With 2 bases removed from V and 0 bases from J, the gap between germline ends came to 7 bases. The CDR3 coding sequence is TGTGCCAGCTCACCAATACAGATGAACACTGAAGCTTTCTTT. This codes for CASSPIQMNTEAFF. The whole variable domain, filled in from reference TRBV18 and TRBJ1-1, reads NAGVMQNPRHLVRRRGQEARLRCSPMKGHSHVYWYRQLPEEGLKFMVYLQKENIIDESGMPKERFSAEFPKEGPSILRIQQVVRGDSAAYFCASSPIQMNTEAFFGQGTRLTVV.

J is TRBJ1-5 and V is TRBV6-5, with a tentative D call TRBD1 (6 bases). CDR3 length equals 14 residues. Trimming shortened V by 5 bases and J by 3 bases, and 11 bases separated the two germline ends. The V gene's germline CDR1 is MNHEY and CDR2 SVGAGI. CDR3 sequence: CASSLQGPNQPQHF. The CDR3 DNA reads TGTGCCAGCAGTCTACAGGGACCCAATCAGCCCCAGCATTTT.

The gene calls are TRBV6-6 and TRBJ1-2; D is possibly TRBD1 (5 bases). The germline gives CDR1 MNHNY, CDR2 SVGAGI (reference sequence). V lost 2 bases and J lost 4, with 11 bases in between. The CDR3 runs to 14 residues. The chain's CDR3 is CASSYGQGSYGYTF. CDR3 nucleotides: TGTGCCAGCAGTTACGGGCAGGGAAGCTATGGCTACACCTTC.

This chain connects TRBV7-8 to TRBJ2-7, with TRBD2 as a possible D gene (5 bases). The V end lost 2 bases, the J end lost 0 bases, and 5 bases lay between the germline ends. Germline CDR1 and CDR2: SGHVS and FQNEAQ. The CDR3 runs 13 residues. The CDR3 DNA follows: TGTGCCAGCAGCTTACGGGACTCCTACGAGCAGTACTTC. Translation gives CASSLRDSYEQYF.

The rearrangement uses TRBV5-1 and TRBJ2-5, with 8 bases aligning to TRBD2. The J call is doubtful: the DNA matches TRBJ2-7 better. The CDR3 is 17 amino acids. CDR1 and CDR2 (germline): SGHRS, YFSETQ. The CDR3 nucleotides read TGCGCCAGCAGCTTATTTGCGGGGGGCCCACAGGGCTACGAGCAGTACTTC. This translates into CASSLFAGGPQGYEQYF.